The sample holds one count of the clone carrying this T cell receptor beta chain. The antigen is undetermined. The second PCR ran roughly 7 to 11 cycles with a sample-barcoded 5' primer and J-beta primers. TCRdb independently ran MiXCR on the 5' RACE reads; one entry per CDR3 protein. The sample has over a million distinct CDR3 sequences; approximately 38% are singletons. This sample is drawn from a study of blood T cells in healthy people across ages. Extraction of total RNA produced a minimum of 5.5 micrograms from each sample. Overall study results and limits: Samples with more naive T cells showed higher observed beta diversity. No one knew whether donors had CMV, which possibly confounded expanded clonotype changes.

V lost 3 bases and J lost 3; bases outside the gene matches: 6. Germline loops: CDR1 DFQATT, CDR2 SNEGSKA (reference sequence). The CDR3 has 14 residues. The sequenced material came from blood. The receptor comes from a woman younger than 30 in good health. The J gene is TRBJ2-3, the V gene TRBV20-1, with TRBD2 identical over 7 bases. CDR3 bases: TGCAGTGCTAGTATCTCCGGGAGGACAGATACGCAGTATTTT. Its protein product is CSASISGRTDTQYF.